This TCR beta chain was retrieved from a study of T cells in Graves' hyperthyroidism and ophthalmopathy. Study-wide background: It was at initial diagnosis, before any treatment, that peripheral blood was collected. Overall study results and limits: Clonotypes that were expanded in thyroid above 0.001 mostly appeared in blood too.

Template material for amplifying TCR beta CDR3 regions consisted of RNA transcripts. HTBI primers were employed in a first-round RT-PCR of the TCR CDR3. A single record per CDR3 protein comes from TCRdb applying MiXCR to the multiplex PCR reads. The sample carries about 59,000 distinct CDR3 sequences, 53% recorded once. Germline assignment: CDR1 DFQATT and CDR2 SNEGSKA (reference sequence). CDR3 size: 15 residues. This clonotype came up many times. Its target is unknown. It was uncontrolled infection, other autoimmune disease, pregnancy or lactation that excluded patients. Material for sequencing was blood. The genes are TRBV20-1 and TRBJ2-4, with D unresolved. The clonotype comes from a woman between 55 and 75 years old with Graves' ophthalmopathy. The CDR3 DNA reads TGCAGCGCAGCACCCGGTGAATCGGCCAAAAACATTCAGTACTTC. This sequence encodes CSAAPGESAKNIQYF.